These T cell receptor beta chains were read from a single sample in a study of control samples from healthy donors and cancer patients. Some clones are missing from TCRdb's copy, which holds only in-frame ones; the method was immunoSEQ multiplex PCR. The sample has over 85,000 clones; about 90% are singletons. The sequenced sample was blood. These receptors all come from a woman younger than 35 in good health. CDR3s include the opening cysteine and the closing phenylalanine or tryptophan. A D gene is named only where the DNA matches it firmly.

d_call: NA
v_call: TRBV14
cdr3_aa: CASSPGLMNSPLHF

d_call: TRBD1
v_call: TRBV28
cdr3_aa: CASSLRGQATYF

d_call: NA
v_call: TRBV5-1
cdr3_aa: CASSLGPGNEQFF

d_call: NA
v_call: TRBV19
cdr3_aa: CASTDPWETQYF

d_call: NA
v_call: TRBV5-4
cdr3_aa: CASSFSRGYGYTF

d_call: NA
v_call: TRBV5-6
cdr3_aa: CASSLAEGVAFF

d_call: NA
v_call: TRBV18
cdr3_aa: CASSPLGLEGLMDTIYF

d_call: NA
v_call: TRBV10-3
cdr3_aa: CAGWDVGNEQFF

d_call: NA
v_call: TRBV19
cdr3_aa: CASSSRQGQGQPQHF

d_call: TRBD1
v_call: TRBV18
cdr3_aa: CASSPQPTGLETQYF

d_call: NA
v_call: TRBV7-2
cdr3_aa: CASTLGGGGNQPQHF

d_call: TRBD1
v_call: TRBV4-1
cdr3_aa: CASSQRQGDEQYF

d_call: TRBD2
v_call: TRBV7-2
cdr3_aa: CASSPSGGLRTDTQYF

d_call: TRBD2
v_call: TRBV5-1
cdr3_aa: CASSLGLAGGHEQYF

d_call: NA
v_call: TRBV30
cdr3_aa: CAWSVTHVETQYF